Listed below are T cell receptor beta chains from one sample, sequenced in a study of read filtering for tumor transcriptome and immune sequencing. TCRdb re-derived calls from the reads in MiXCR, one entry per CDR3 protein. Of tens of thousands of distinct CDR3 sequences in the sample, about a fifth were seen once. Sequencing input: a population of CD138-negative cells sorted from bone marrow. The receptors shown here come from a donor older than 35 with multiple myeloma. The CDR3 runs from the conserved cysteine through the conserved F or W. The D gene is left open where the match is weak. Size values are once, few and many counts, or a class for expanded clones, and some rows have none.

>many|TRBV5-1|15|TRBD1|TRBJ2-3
CASSVTGFGTDTQYF
TGCGCCAGCAGCGTGACAGGGTTTGGTACAGATACGCAGTATTTT
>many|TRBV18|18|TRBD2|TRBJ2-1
CASSNPGLAGGPTNEQFF
TGTGCCAGCTCAAACCCGGGACTAGCGGGGGGGCCAACGAATGAGCAGTTCTTC
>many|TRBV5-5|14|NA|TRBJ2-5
CASTLNGQQETQYF
TGTGCCAGCACCCTTAATGGACAGCAAGAGACCCAGTACTTC
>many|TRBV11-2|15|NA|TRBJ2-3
CASSSTQATSGTQYF
TGTGCCAGCAGCTCGACACAAGCCACCTCTGGTACGCAGTATTTT
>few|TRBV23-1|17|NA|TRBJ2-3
CASSQFAHPTSTDTQYF
TGCGCCAGCAGTCAATTCGCCCACCCGACTAGCACAGATACGCAGTATTTT
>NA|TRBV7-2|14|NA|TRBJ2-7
CASSSVGILYEQHF
TGTGCCAGCAGCTCCGTAGGAATTCTCTACGAGCAGCACTTC
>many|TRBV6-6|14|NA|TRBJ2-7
CASSYDQVSYEQYF
TGTGCCAGCAGTTACGACCAGGTATCCTACGAGCAGTACTTC
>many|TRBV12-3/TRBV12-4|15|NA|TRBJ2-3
CASSLVTGRSDTQYF
TGTGCCAGCAGTTTAGTGACAGGGAGGTCAGATACGCAGTATTTT
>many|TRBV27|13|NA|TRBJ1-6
CASRTGYNSPLHF
TGTGCCAGCAGGACAGGTTACAATTCACCCCTCCACTTT
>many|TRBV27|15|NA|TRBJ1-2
CASSPAKFQGSGYTF
TGTGCCAGCAGTCCCGCTAAGTTTCAGGGGTCTGGCTACACCTTC
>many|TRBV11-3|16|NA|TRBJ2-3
CASSSGRSGAADTQYF
TGTGCCAGCAGTTCGGGGAGGTCGGGCGCGGCAGATACGCAGTATTTT
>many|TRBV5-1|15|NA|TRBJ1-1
CASKDHRSGTTEAFF
TGCGCCAGCAAAGACCATCGGTCCGGGACCACTGAAGCTTTCTTT
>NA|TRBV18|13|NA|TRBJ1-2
CASSPLGREGYTF
TGTGCCAGCTCACCACTAGGTCGAGAGGGCTACACCTTC
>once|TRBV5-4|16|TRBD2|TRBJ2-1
CASSIGTSGGYNERFF
TGTGCCAGCAGCATAGGGACTAGCGGGGGTTACAATGAGCGGTTCTTC
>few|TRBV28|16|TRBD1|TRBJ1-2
CASRDPPGQPSYGYTF
TGTGCCAGCAGGGACCCCCCGGGACAGCCATCTTATGGCTACACCTTC
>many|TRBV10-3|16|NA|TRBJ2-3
CAISEGAAMGADTQYF
TGTGCCATCAGTGAAGGGGCGGCCATGGGAGCAGATACGCAGTATTTT
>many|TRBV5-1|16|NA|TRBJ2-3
CASSPSGLSSTDTQYF
TGCGCCAGCAGCCCCTCGGGACTCTCTAGCACAGATACGCAGTATTTT
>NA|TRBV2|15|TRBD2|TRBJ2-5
CASSEGLAEQETQYF
TGTGCCAGCAGTGAAGGTCTAGCGGAACAAGAGACCCAGTACTTC
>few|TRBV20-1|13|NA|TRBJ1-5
CSASESSNQPQHF
TGCAGTGCTAGTGAGTCGAGCAATCAGCCCCAGCATTTT
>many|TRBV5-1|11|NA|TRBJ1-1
CASRGYTEAFF
TGCGCCAGCAGGGGGTACACTGAAGCTTTCTTT
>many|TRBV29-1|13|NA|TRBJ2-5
CSVEGKYQETQYF
TGCAGCGTTGAGGGGAAGTACCAAGAGACCCAGTACTTC
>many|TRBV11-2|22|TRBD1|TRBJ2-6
CASRSLLRDRGLRSSGANVLTF
TGTGCCAGCAGATCACTCCTCCGGGACAGGGGGTTGAGAAGCTCTGGGGCCAACGTCCTGACTTTC
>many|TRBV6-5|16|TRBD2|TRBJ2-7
CASSYSGGGILREQYF
TGTGCCAGCAGTTACTCTGGCGGGGGGATCCTTCGGGAGCAGTACTTC
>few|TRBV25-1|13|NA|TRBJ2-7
CASSVGSRYEQYF
TGTGCCAGCAGTGTGGGGTCTCGGTACGAGCAGTACTTC
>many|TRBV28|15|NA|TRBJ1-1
CASIVTGTKNTEAFF
TGTGCCAGCATCGTAACCGGGACAAAGAACACTGAAGCTTTCTTT
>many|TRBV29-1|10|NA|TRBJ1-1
CSVEDLGAFF
TGCAGCGTTGAAGATCTAGGTGCTTTCTTT
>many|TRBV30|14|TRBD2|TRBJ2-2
CAWSNSGGTGELFF
TGTGCCTGGAGTAATAGCGGGGGTACAGGGGAGCTGTTTTTT
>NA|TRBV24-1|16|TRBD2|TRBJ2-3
CATTKLAGDSIDTQYF
TGTGCCACCACCAAACTAGCGGGGGATAGCATAGATACGCAGTATTTT
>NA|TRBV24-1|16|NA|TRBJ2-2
CATSSARGRKTGELFF
TGTGCCACCTCCTCAGCTCGGGGACGAAAAACCGGGGAGCTGTTTTTT
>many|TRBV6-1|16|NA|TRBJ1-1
CASSEYGQGSWTEAFF
TGTGCCAGCAGTGAATATGGGCAGGGGTCGTGGACTGAAGCTTTCTTT
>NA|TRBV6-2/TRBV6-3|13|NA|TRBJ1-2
CASSPESRHGYTF
TGTGCCAGCAGTCCTGAGAGTCGGCATGGCTACACCTTC
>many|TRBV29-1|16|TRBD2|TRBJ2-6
CSVEGLGGSGANVLTF
TGCAGCGTTGAAGGCCTGGGAGGGTCTGGGGCCAACGTCCTGACTTTC
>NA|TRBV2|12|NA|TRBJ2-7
CASREGIYEQYF
TGTGCCAGCAGAGAAGGGATCTACGAGCAGTACTTC
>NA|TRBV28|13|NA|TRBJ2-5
CASSSPAKETQYF
TGTGCCAGCAGTTCTCCAGCCAAAGAGACCCAGTACTTC
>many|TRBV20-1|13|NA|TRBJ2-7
CSARTGRGYEQYF
TGCAGTGCTAGAACGGGGCGCGGGTACGAGCAGTACTTC
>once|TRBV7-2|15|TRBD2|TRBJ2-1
CASSARGGNYNEQFF
TGTGCCAGCAGCGCGCGGGGGGGGAACTACAATGAGCAGTTCTTC
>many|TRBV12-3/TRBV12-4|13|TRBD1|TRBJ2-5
CASRLTGQETQYF
TGTGCCAGCAGACTGACAGGGCAGGAGACCCAGTACTTC
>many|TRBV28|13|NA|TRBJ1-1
CASTIGIGTEAFF
TGTGCCAGCACAATAGGGATTGGTACTGAAGCTTTCTTT
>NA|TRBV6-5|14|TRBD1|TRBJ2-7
CASSYGQGSYEQYF
TGTGCCAGCAGTTACGGACAGGGTTCCTACGAGCAGTACTTC
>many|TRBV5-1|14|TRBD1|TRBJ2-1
CASSFVQGDNEQFF
TGCGCCAGCAGCTTCGTACAGGGGGACAATGAGCAGTTCTTC
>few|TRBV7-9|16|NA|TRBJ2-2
CASSKLGSRGTGELFF
TGTGCCAGCAGCAAGTTAGGGAGTCGAGGAACCGGGGAGCTGTTTTTT